The T cell receptor beta chain under discussion was sequenced for a study of shared clonotypes between healthy human individuals. Between the trimmed V and J ends, which lost 2 bases and 4 bases, there was a span of 12 bases. Germline CDR1 reads KGHSH; CDR2 reads LQKENI. CDR3 length: 16 amino acids. Study findings and constraints: Non-shared clonotypes had lower generation probabilities than clonotypes shared by all four sorted-subset donors.

Several immunoSEQ plates received, in even portions, the genomic DNA of each subset. Data came from immunoSEQ multiplex PCR; TCRdb stores just in-frame clones and leaves some out. Here the sample spans some 1.5 million clones, 98% being singletons. Notes on this clone: Its antigen is currently unknown.

V and J are TRBV18 and TRBJ2-6; D not certain. This sequence was found in a man aged 25 to 40 in good health. Sequences were obtained from naive CD4+ T cells sorted from blood. Sample subset: CD45RA+ positively selected. The CDR3 nucleotides are TGTGCCAGCTCACCAAACTCCCTCAGGGGGGCCAACGTCCTGACTTTC. Its translation: CASSPNSLRGANVLTF.